The sequence of this TCR beta chain was determined in a study of Graves' ophthalmopathy and Graves' hyperthyroidism. This clonotype was seen many times. Amplified TCR beta CDR3 regions were obtained using RNA transcripts as template. RT-PCR was first run with HTBI primers, then multiplex PCR in a second round. TCRdb re-called the multiplex PCR reads through MiXCR, storing one row per CDR3 protein. The sample has roughly 600,000 distinct CDR3 sequences; approximately 35% are singletons. The germline gives CDR1 DFQATT, CDR2 SNEGSKA (reference sequence). The CDR3 has 16 residues. V trimming: 2 bases; J trimming: 4 bases; junction bases outside the gene matches: 10.

This clonotype was sampled from an adult man with Graves' hyperthyroidism. The chain recombines TRBV20-1 with TRBJ1-1; 10 bases line up with TRBD1. The sample was peripheral blood or thyroid tissue (not recorded which). The CDR3 is CSARPRQGARITEAFF. The DNA for the CDR3 is TGCAGTGCTAGACCAAGACAGGGGGCTAGGATCACTGAAGCTTTCTTT.